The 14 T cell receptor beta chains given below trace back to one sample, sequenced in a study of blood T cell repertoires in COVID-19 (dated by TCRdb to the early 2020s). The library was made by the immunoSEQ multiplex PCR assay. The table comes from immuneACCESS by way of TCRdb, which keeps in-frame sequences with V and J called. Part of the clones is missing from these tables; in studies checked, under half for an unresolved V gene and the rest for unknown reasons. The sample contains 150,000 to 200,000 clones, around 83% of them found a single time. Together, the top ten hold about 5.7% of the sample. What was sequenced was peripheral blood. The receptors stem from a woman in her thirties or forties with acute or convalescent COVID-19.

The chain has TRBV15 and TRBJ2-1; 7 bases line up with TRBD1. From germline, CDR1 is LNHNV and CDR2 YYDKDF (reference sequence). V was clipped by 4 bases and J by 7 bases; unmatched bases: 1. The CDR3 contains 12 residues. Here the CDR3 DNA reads TGTGCCACCAGCACACAGGGGAATGAGCAGTTCTTC. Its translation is CATSTQGNEQFF.

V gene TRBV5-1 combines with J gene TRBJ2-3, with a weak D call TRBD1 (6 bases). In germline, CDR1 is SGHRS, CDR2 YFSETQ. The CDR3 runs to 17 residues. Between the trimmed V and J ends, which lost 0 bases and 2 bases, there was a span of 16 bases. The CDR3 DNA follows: TGCGCCAGCAGCTTGGGTGTTACGTGGGGACACACAGATACGCAGTATTTT. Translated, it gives CASSLGVTWGHTDTQYF.

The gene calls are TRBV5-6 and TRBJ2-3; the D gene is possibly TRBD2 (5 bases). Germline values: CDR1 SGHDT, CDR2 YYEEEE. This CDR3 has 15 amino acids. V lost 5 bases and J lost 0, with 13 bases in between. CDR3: CASRAAGTSTDTQYF. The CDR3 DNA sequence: TGTGCCAGCAGGGCGGCGGGTACTAGCACAGATACGCAGTATTTT. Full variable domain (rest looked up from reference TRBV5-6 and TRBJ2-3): DAGVTQSPTHLIKTRGQQVTLRCSPKSGHDTVSWYQQALGQGPQFIFQYYEEEERQRGNFPDRFSGHQFPNYSSELNVNALLLGDSALYLCASRAAGTSTDTQYFGPGTRLTVL.

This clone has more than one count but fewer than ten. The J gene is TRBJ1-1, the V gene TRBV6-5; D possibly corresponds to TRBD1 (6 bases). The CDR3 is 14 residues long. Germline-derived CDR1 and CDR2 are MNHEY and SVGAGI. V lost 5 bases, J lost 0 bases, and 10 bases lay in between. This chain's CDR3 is CASSRQGLNTEAFF. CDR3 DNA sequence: TGTGCCAGCAGTCGCCAGGGGCTGAACACTGAAGCTTTCTTT.

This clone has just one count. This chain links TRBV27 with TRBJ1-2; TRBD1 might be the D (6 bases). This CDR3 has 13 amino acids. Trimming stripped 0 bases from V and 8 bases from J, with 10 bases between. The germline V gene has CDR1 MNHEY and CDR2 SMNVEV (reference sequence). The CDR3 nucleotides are TGTGCCAGCAGTTTATCGAAAGGGGGAGGCTACACCTTC. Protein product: CASSLSKGGGYTF.

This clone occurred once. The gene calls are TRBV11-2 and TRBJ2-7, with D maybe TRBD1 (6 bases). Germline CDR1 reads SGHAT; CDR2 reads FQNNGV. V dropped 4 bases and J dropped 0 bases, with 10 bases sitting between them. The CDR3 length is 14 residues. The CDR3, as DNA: TGTGCCAGCAGCTCAGTAGGGGGCTCCTACGAGCAGTACTTC. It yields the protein CASSSVGGSYEQYF.

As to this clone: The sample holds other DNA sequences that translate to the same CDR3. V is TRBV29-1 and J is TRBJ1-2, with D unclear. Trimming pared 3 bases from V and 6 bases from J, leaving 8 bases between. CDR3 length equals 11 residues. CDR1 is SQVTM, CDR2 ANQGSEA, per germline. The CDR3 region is CSVDYGDGYTF. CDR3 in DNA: TGCAGCGTTGACTATGGAGATGGCTACACCTTC.

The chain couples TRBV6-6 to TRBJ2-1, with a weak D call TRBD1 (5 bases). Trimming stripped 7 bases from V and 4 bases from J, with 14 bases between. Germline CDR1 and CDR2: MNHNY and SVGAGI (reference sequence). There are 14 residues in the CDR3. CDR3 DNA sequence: TGTGCCAGCACCTACGACAGACAGTACAATGAGCAGTTCTTC. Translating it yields CASTYDRQYNEQFF.

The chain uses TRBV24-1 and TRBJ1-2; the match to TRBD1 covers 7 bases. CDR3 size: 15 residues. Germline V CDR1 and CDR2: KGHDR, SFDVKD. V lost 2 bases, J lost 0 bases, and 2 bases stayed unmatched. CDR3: CATSDSGGANYGYTF. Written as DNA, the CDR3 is TGTGCCACCAGTGATTCAGGGGGAGCTAACTATGGCTACACCTTC.

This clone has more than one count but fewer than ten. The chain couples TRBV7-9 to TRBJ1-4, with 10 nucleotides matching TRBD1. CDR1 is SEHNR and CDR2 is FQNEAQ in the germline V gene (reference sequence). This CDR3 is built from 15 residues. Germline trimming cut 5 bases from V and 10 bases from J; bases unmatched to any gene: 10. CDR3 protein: CASSQAGQGWGKLFF. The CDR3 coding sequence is TGTGCCAGCAGCCAAGCGGGACAGGGGTGGGGAAAACTGTTTTTT.

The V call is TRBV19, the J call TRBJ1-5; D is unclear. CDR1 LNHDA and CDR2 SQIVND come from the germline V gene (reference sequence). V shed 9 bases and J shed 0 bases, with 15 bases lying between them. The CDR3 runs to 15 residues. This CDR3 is CASRYGGNSNQPQHF. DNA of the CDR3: TGTGCCAGCCGCTACGGAGGTAATAGCAATCAGCCCCAGCATTTT.

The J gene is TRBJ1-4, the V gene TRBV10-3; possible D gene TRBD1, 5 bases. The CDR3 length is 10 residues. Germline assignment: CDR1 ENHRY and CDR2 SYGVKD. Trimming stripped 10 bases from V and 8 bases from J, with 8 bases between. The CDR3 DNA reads TGTGCCACGAAGGGGGAAAAACTGTTTTTT. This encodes CATKGEKLFF.

The CDR3 coding sequence is TGCGCCAGCAGCCCAAACTTCAGGGTGAACCAGCCCCAGCATTTT. This translates into CASSPNFRVNQPQHF. The V call is TRBV23-1, the J call TRBJ1-5; TRBD1 might be the D (5 bases). TRBV23-1 qualifies as an ORF whose function is uncertain. The CDR3 extends over 15 amino acids. Trimming took off 6 bases at V and 7 bases at J, with 19 bases between the two ends.

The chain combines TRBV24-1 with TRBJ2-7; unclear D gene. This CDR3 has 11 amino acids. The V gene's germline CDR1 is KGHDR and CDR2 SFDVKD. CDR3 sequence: CATSGQAELCV. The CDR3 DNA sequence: TGTGCCACCAGTGGGCAGGCTGAATTATGCGTC.